Sequencing of this T cell receptor beta chain was carried out in a study of blood T cell repertoires in COVID-19. Across the study: The United States, Italy and Spain provided the acute and convalescent COVID-19 samples. Nucleic acid was either cDNA or gDNA, and it came from T cells, B-cell-depleted T cells, or PBMCs.

The authors' processing: Amplification with reference gene primers provided the estimates of nucleated cell counts. Some clones are missing from TCRdb's copy, which holds only in-frame ones; the method was immunoSEQ multiplex PCR. The DNA gave D and trimming, while V, J and clone size come from that table. The data show about 83,000 clones, with 80% to 90% seen just once and around 15% held by the top ten. In germline, CDR1 is MNHEY, CDR2 SVGAGI. This CDR3 has 11 amino acids. Trimming took 6 bases from V and 17 from J; bases not matched to a gene: 6. The chain employs TRBV6-5 and TRBJ1-6, with 8 bases lining up with TRBD1. The sequenced sample was peripheral blood. This clonotype was sampled from an elderly woman with acute or convalescent COVID-19. CDR3 sequence reads: CASSLRDRIHF. In DNA, the CDR3 is TGTGCCAGCAGCCTCCGGGACAGGATCCACTTT.